Listed below are T cell receptor beta chains from one sample, sequenced in a study of OX40 agonist ivuxolimab in advanced cancers. Generated by immunoSEQ multiplex PCR, the TCRdb table keeps only in-frame clones and is missing some. The table lists tens of thousands of clones, around three quarters of them singletons. Sequences were derived from CD4+ or CD8+ T cells sorted from blood, sampled in a trial of the OX40 agonist ivuxolimab. The receptors derive from an adult with an advanced solid tumor such as melanoma, head and neck, liver or kidney cancer. Both conserved end residues are trimmed from each CDR3.

TRBJ2-7	TRBV11-3	ASSLAPGGLQGY
TRBJ1-5	TRBV19	ASSIDWGDSLYSNQPQH
TRBJ1-6	TRBV30	AWKAGGVGALH
TRBJ1-4	TRBV11-3	ASSRVDRGGEKLF
TRBJ1-2	TRBV6-5	ASSQQINYGYT
TRBJ2-5	TRBV5-1	ASRLSGTSVETQY
TRBJ1-4	TRBV27	ASSLLSGNEKLF
TRBJ2-1	TRBV19	ASIPEGKGSNEQF
TRBJ1-2	TRBV4-3	ASSQDLSGIYGYT
TRBJ2-3	TRBV29-1	SVAGGGIDTQY